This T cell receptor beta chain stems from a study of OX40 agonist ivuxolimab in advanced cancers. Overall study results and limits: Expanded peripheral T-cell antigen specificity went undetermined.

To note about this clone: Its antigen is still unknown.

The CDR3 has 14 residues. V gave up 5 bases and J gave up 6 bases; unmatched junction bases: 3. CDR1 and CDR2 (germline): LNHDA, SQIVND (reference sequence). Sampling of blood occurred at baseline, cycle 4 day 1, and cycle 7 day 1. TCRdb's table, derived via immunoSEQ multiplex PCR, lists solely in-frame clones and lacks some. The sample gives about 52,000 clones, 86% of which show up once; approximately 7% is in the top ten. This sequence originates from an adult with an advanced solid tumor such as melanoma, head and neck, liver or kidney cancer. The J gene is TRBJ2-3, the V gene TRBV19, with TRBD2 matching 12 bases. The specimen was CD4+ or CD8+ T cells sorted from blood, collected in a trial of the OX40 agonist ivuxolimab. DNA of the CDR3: TGTGCCAGTAGTTTCCTAGCGGGGGGGGATACGCAGTATTTT. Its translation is CASSFLAGGDTQYF.